This note documents a single T cell receptor (beta chain) sequence. Its specificity is not known. The CDR3 is made up of 18 amino acids. After removal of 8 bases from V and 6 bases from J, the junction contained 25 bases not matched to a gene. The germline V gene encodes CDR1 MNHEY and CDR2 SMNVEV (reference sequence). The data were obtained in a study of cytomegalovirus exposure and HLA in healthy donors. General study points: Within a later analysis, the majority of CMV-associated TCR beta chains appeared HLA-restricted.

The PCR had 60 Vbeta and 13 Jbeta primers. Authors' processing steps: The count from a later analysis was roughly 80 million unique TCR beta chains, 9 million to 12 million of them shared. Using immunoSEQ multiplex PCR, the repertoire was profiled, and TCRdb retains in-frame clones only, with some absent. V, J and clone size were drawn from that table, and D and trimming were deduced from the DNA. Counted here are about 130,000 clones, 81% occurring once; the ten biggest clones make up over 4.5%. Specimen: PBMCs. This receptor was obtained from a woman between 35 and 50 years old in good health and CMV-seropositive. This rearrangement joins TRBV27 to TRBJ2-7; 7 bases map to TRBD2. CDR3 nucleotide sequence: TGTGCCAGCGGCTCCCCCCGCGGCGGGAGAAAGTGGCAAGGCGAGCAGTACTTC. Protein: CASGSPRGGRKWQGEQYF.